Listed below are T cell receptor beta chains from one sample, sequenced in a study of tumor-infiltrating lymphocytes in oesophageal squamous cell carcinoma. TCRdb re-called the PCR reads through MiXCR, storing one row per CDR3 protein. The sample lists approximately 19,000 distinct CDR3 sequences, roughly 39% occurring once. Sequencing input: normal esophageal tissue next to the tumor. These receptors originate from a male donor with esophageal squamous cell carcinoma. Both conserved end residues are part of each CDR3. The D gene is left open where the match is weak. A row's size may be missing; if present it is once, few, many or a size class.

clone size	V gene	J gene	CDR3 length	D gene	CDR3 protein	CDR3 DNA
once	TRBV5-1	TRBJ2-2	17	TRBD1	CASSLAPQGANTGELFF	TGCGCCAGCAGCTTGGCGCCACAGGGGGCGAACACCGGGGAGCTGTTTTTT
NA	TRBV7-9	TRBJ2-7	14	NA	CASSREISYNEQYF	TGTGCCAGCTCCCGGGAGATTTCCTACAATGAGCAGTACTTC
many	TRBV6-1	TRBJ2-6	14	NA	CASRTGTGANVLTF	TGTGCCAGCAGAACAGGGACTGGGGCCAACGTCCTGACTTTC
NA	TRBV7-2	TRBJ2-1	20	TRBD2	CASSPRVQSLAGGQYNEQFF	TGTGCCAGCAGCCCTAGGGTACAATCATTAGCGGGGGGGCAGTACAATGAGCAGTTCTTC
medium-sized	TRBV7-6	TRBJ2-2	18	TRBD2	CASSFPSPAGGSTGELFF	TGTGCCAGCAGCTTTCCTTCTCCAGCGGGGGGGAGCACCGGGGAGCTGTTTTTT
medium-sized	TRBV10-1	TRBJ2-5	13	NA	CASSGSGVETQYF	TGCGCCAGCAGTGGATCGGGAGTGGAGACCCAGTACTTC
few	TRBV3-1	TRBJ2-4	15	NA	CASSQDMTSVNIQYF	TGTGCCAGCAGCCAAGATATGACGTCAGTAAACATTCAGTACTTC
few	TRBV10-1	TRBJ2-3	16	NA	CASSGVGGAITDTQYF	TGCGCCAGCAGTGGTGTTGGAGGGGCGATCACAGATACGCAGTATTTT
medium-sized	TRBV11-3	TRBJ1-6	11	NA	CASGYNSPLHF	TGTGCCAGCGGGTATAATTCACCCCTCCACTTT
many	TRBV14	TRBJ2-3	16	NA	CASSQEGQGSTDTQYF	TGTGCCAGCAGCCAAGAAGGGCAGGGGAGCACAGATACGCAGTATTTT
many	TRBV23-1	TRBJ1-2	16	NA	CASSQSSTGHRYGYTF	TGCGCCAGCAGTCAATCCAGTACTGGGCACCGCTATGGCTACACCTTC
many	TRBV5-1	TRBJ1-2	15	NA	CASSFDDRNNYGYTF	TGCGCCAGCAGCTTTGATGATAGGAATAACTATGGCTACACCTTC
NA	TRBV7-8	TRBJ1-1	14	NA	CASSLVRGNTEAFF	TGTGCCAGCAGCTTAGTCCGGGGGAACACTGAAGCTTTCTTT
many	TRBV11-2	TRBJ2-3	13	NA	CASSLGRTDTQYF	TGTGCCAGCAGCTTAGGGCGTACAGATACGCAGTATTTT
NA	TRBV7-9	TRBJ1-1	13	NA	CASSTTGNTEAFF	TGTGCCAGCAGCACGACAGGGAACACTGAAGCTTTCTTT
NA	TRBV27	TRBJ2-1	16	TRBD2	CASTGTSGSYLNEQFF	TGTGCCAGCACCGGGACTAGCGGGAGTTACCTCAATGAGCAGTTCTTC
few	TRBV12-3/TRBV12-4	TRBJ2-1	13	NA	CASSYSSYNEQFF	TGTGCCAGCAGTTACTCCTCCTACAATGAGCAGTTCTTC
NA	TRBV20-1	TRBJ1-5	10	TRBD1	CSAGTGPQHF	TGCAGTGCTGGGACAGGTCCCCAGCATTTT
NA	TRBV7-2	TRBJ2-6	17	TRBD1	CASSPQGPSSGANVLTF	TGTGCCAGCAGCCCACAGGGGCCGAGCTCTGGGGCCAACGTCCTGACTTTC
NA	TRBV18	TRBJ1-5	14	NA	CASSPNTGRAPQHF	TGTGCCAGCTCACCAAACACTGGGAGGGCTCCCCAGCATTTT
NA	TRBV12-3/TRBV12-4	TRBJ2-6	16	TRBD1	CASTGDSFSGANVLTF	TGTGCCAGCACTGGGGACAGTTTCTCTGGGGCCAACGTCCTGACTTTC
NA	TRBV6-6	TRBJ2-1	15	NA	CASSYHPSSYNEQFF	TGTGCCAGCAGTTACCACCCGAGCTCCTACAATGAGCAGTTCTTC
NA	TRBV7-9	TRBJ2-5	16	TRBD2	CASSLEAGGYQETQYF	TGTGCCAGCAGCTTAGAGGCGGGAGGGTATCAAGAGACCCAGTACTTC
NA	TRBV19	TRBJ2-3	14	TRBD2	CASSTQAGADTQYF	TGTGCCAGTAGTACCCAGGCGGGGGCAGATACGCAGTATTTT
NA	TRBV28	TRBJ2-1	16	NA	CASSSGGASGYNEQFF	TGTGCCAGCAGTTCCGGGGGCGCTAGCGGCTACAATGAGCAGTTCTTC
NA	TRBV6-9	TRBJ1-5	16	TRBD1	CASSRQGAVNDQPQHF	TGTGCCAGCAGCCGACAGGGGGCGGTCAATGATCAGCCCCAGCATTTT
once	TRBV9	TRBJ2-5	15	NA	CASSPTGTPRETQYF	TGTGCCAGCAGCCCCACCGGGACCCCTCGAGAGACCCAGTACTTC
NA	TRBV12-3/TRBV12-4	TRBJ1-1	15	TRBD1	CASSRPGQGATEAFF	TGTGCCAGCAGTAGACCGGGACAGGGGGCCACTGAAGCTTTCTTT
NA	TRBV6-1	TRBJ2-7	14	NA	CASRATGLEGEQYF	TGTGCCAGCAGGGCGACGGGGCTGGAGGGCGAGCAGTACTTC
NA	TRBV10-3	TRBJ1-2	14	NA	CAISELPENYGYTF	TGTGCCATCAGTGAACTTCCAGAGAACTATGGCTACACCTTC